Listed here are 27 T cell receptor beta chains from one sample, sequenced in a study of CD8 T cells in ankylosing spondylitis. Study conclusions and caveats: Seemingly distinctive of ankylosing spondylitis blood was a TCR beta motif formed by eight highly homologous variants.

These receptors are not linked to any known antigen. TCRdb re-called the 5' RACE reads with MiXCR, one entry per CDR3 protein. The sample lists around 770,000 distinct CDR3 sequences; under 20% were seen once. Sequencing was carried out using blood, either unsorted or a sorted T cell fraction (not recorded which). The receptor set was obtained from a male donor with ankylosing spondylitis.

This clonotype was recorded only once. This chain links TRBV12-3 or TRBV12-4 with TRBJ2-7; possibly TRBD1 for D (5 bases). The CDR3 sequence is 15 residues long. V was pared by 6 bases and J by 4 bases, with 19 bases between. CDR3 DNA sequence: TGTGCCAGCAGAACAGGCGGCGCCAGCCTTTACGAGCAGTACTTC. It yields the protein CASRTGGASLYEQYF.

This clonotype was recorded a few times. The rearrangement uses TRBV12-3 or TRBV12-4 and TRBJ1-1; 7 bases fit TRBD1. The CDR3 is 17 residues long. With V trimmed by 8 bases and J by 4 bases, 19 bases remained unmatched. CDR3 in DNA: TGTGCCAGCCTAGAGGGGGCCGGGGGCTCTGGGTTCACTGAAGCTTTCTTT. It is translated as CASLEGAGGSGFTEAFF.

J is TRBJ2-7 and V is TRBV4-1; possibly TRBD1 for D (6 bases). This CDR3 is built from 15 residues. Between the trimmed V and J ends, which lost 4 bases and 5 bases, there was a span of 18 bases. Germline values: CDR1 MGHRA, CDR2 YSYEKL. CDR3 DNA sequence: TGCGCCAGCAGCCCAGGGGATTCTACGGACCACGAGCAGTACTTC. Translating gives CASSPGDSTDHEQYF.

This clonotype was seen a few times. The rearrangement joins TRBV12-3 or TRBV12-4 to TRBJ2-3, with 7 bases lining up with TRBD1. The CDR3 consists of 15 residues. The trim removed 6 bases at V and 3 bases at J, leaving 9 bases unmatched. Here the CDR3 reads CASSARQGETDTQYF. The CDR3 bases are TGTGCCAGCAGCGCTCGACAGGGAGAGACAGATACGCAGTATTTT.

This clonotype turned up a few times. The chain is built from TRBV29-1 and TRBJ1-1; D is ambiguous. CDR1 and CDR2 from the germline V gene are SQVTM and ANQGSEA. This CDR3 has 11 residues. The CDR3 is CSLVSNTEAFF. CDR3 nucleotides: TGCAGTTTGGTATCGAACACTGAAGCTTTCTTT.

This clonotype was seen many times. This chain joins TRBV5-1 and TRBJ2-3; TRBD2 might be the D (6 bases). CDR3 length equals 14 residues. Germline V CDR1 and CDR2: SGHRS, YFSETQ. V was pared by 4 bases and J by 1 base, with 10 bases between. The CDR3 spells CASSGTRGTDTQYF. CDR3 bases: TGCGCCAGCAGCGGGACTCGGGGCACAGATACGCAGTATTTT.

The CDR3: CASSRGQGSSYEQYF. Written as DNA, the CDR3 is TGTGCCAGCAGCCGGGGACAGGGTAGCTCCTACGAGCAGTACTTC. The chain uses TRBV7-9 and TRBJ2-7, with TRBD1 matching 9 bases. This CDR3 spans 15 amino acids. Trimming at V came to 5 bases and at J to 0 bases, leaving 5 bases not matched to a gene. Looked up from germline, CDR1 is SEHNR and CDR2 is FQNEAQ (reference sequence).

The chain is built from TRBV5-6 and TRBJ1-3; TRBD1 matches 7 bases. Germline assignment: CDR1 SGHDT and CDR2 YYEEEE. V shed 4 bases and J 4 bases; nucleotides not matched to a gene: 17. CDR3 length equals 18 residues. The chain's CDR3 is CASSPRGQSRNPGNTIYF. CDR3 in DNA: TGTGCCAGCAGCCCTCGGGGACAGAGCAGAAACCCCGGAAACACCATATATTTT.

There are a few counts of this clonotype. This chain connects TRBV2 to TRBJ1-4; D may be TRBD1 (5 bases). There are 12 residues in the CDR3. Germline V gives CDR1 SNHLY, CDR2 FYNNEI. Trimming took off 11 bases at V and 5 bases at J, with 12 bases between the two ends. The CDR3 loop is CAGRQQNEKLFF. For the CDR3, the DNA is TGTGCCGGAAGACAGCAGAATGAAAAACTGTTTTTT.

This clonotype was observed a few times. The chain combines TRBV7-3 with TRBJ2-1, with D uncertain. Germline V lookup: CDR1 SGHTA, CDR2 FQGTGA. The CDR3 is 15 amino acids. Trimming stripped 2 bases from V and 0 bases from J, with 8 bases between. This chain's CDR3 is CASSLGALSYNEQFF. CDR3 nucleotide sequence: TGTGCCAGCAGCTTAGGCGCGCTCTCCTACAATGAGCAGTTCTTC. The whole variable domain, remainder taken from reference TRBV7-3 and TRBJ2-1, is GAGVSQTPSNKVTEKGKYVELRCDPISGHTALYWYRQSLGQGPEFLIYFQGTGAADDSGLPNDRFFAVRPEGSVSTLKIQRTERGDSAVYLCASSLGALSYNEQFFGPGTRLTVL.

This clonotype was observed a handful of times. This chain links TRBV20-1 with TRBJ1-1; D may be TRBD1 (6 bases). Trimming removed 3 bases at V and 2 bases at J, with 13 bases between. This CDR3 has 14 residues. In germline, CDR1 is DFQATT, CDR2 SNEGSKA (reference sequence). The CDR3 protein is CSASPRGQNTEAFF. CDR3 DNA: TGCAGTGCTAGTCCCAGGGGCCAAAACACTGAAGCTTTCTTT.

This clonotype showed up just a few times. The rearrangement links TRBV10-3 to TRBJ2-1; TRBD1 might be the D (5 bases). Trimming removed 5 bases from V and 0 bases from J, with 14 bases in between. Germline values: CDR1 ENHRY, CDR2 SYGVKD. CDR3 length: 16 amino acids. The CDR3 loop is CAISQTGRSSYNEQFF. For the CDR3, the DNA is TGTGCCATCAGTCAAACAGGACGGAGCTCCTACAATGAGCAGTTCTTC.

This clonotype was observed a few times. CDR3 bases: TGTGCCAGCAGCAAAGCAAGGGCGGGAGGGATCACAGATACGCAGTATTTT. It specifies CASSKARAGGITDTQYF. The genes are TRBV21-1 and TRBJ2-3; whether TRBD2, the table's D call, matches the DNA was not checked. TRBV21-1 is a pseudogene. The CDR3 loop spans 17 amino acids.

This clonotype was seen only a few times. This chain connects TRBV20-1 to TRBJ1-6, with D perhaps TRBD1 (5 bases). The germline V and J ends were trimmed by 0 bases and 9 bases, with 18 bases remaining between them. The CDR3 is 16 amino acids. Per germline, CDR1 DFQATT and CDR2 SNEGSKA (reference sequence). CDR3 bases: TGCAGTGCTAGAGATTACGGGGGATCCGAAAGTTCACCCCTCCACTTT. Translation gives CSARDYGGSESSPLHF.

Ten or more counts support this clonotype. The chain links TRBV29-1 to TRBJ2-3, with D uncertain. The V gene lost 5 bases and the J gene lost 1 base, with 7 bases spanning the gap. CDR1 is SQVTM, CDR2 ANQGSEA, per germline. The CDR3 is 12 amino acids. This CDR3 reads CSVRAGTDTQYF. CDR3 bases: TGCAGCGTTCGTGCGGGCACAGATACGCAGTATTTT.

CDR3 DNA sequence: TGTGCCATCAGTGACCGAGCTGAGCAGTTCTTC. It encodes CAISDRAEQFF. The gene calls are TRBV10-3 and TRBJ2-1; D gene ambiguous. Germline-derived CDR1 and CDR2 are ENHRY and SYGVKD. This CDR3 spans 11 amino acids. V lost 3 bases to trimming and J lost 9 bases, with 6 bases between them.

This clonotype was counted a few times. V gene TRBV29-1 combines with J gene TRBJ2-7; D is possibly TRBD1 (6 bases). The germline V gene has CDR1 SQVTM and CDR2 ANQGSEA. This CDR3 has 13 amino acids. The V and J ends lost 3 bases and 2 bases respectively, with 11 bases between them. CDR3: CSVESGVTYEQYF. DNA of the CDR3: TGCAGCGTTGAGTCAGGGGTGACCTACGAGCAGTACTTC.

The table lists this clonotype with a few counts. This sequence joins TRBV12-3 or TRBV12-4 and TRBJ2-1; tentative D call: TRBD2 (7 bases). This CDR3 comprises 16 residues. V was pared by 7 bases and J by 4 bases, with 20 bases between. The DNA for the CDR3 is TGTGCCAGCACCGAGGGGGGGGCTAGCTCTTACAATGAGCAGTTCTTC. It yields the protein CASTEGGASSYNEQFF.

This chain uses TRBV12-3 or TRBV12-4 with TRBJ2-3; TRBD2 matches 10 bases. This CDR3 spans 14 amino acids. The J segment lost 9 bases and the V segment lost 5 bases, leaving 8 bases of the junction unmatched. The CDR3 region is CASSPFPGLATQYF. The CDR3 DNA is TGTGCCAGCAGTCCTTTCCCGGGACTAGCGACGCAGTATTTT.

This clonotype was counted between two and nine times. The chain uses TRBV9 and TRBJ1-1; perhaps TRBD1 as D (5 bases). Germline loops: CDR1 SGDLS, CDR2 YYNGEE. This CDR3 comprises 15 residues. Deletions cut 3 bases from V and 4 bases from J, with 16 bases between. Here the CDR3 reads CASSEWGGAATEAFF. DNA for the CDR3: TGTGCCAGCAGCGAGTGGGGCGGGGCTGCCACTGAAGCTTTCTTT.

The chain recombines TRBV18 with TRBJ2-7; no reliable D call. CDR3 length: 13 amino acids. Germline V gives CDR1 KGHSH, CDR2 LQKENI. Trimming removed 8 bases from V and 0 bases from J, with 11 bases in between. The CDR3 coding sequence is TGTGCCAGCGCAGGTGACGGCTCCTACGAGCAGTACTTC. Translation gives CASAGDGSYEQYF.

The gene calls are TRBV5-5 and TRBJ2-7; tentative D call: TRBD1 (6 bases). This CDR3 is 16 amino acids long. Germline CDR1 is SGHKS and CDR2 is YYEKEE (reference sequence). The V gene lost 0 bases and the J gene lost 4 bases, with 17 bases spanning the gap. CDR3 sequence: CASSLVGSRGYYEQYF. CDR3 in DNA: TGTGCCAGCAGCTTGGTAGGGTCCAGGGGATATTACGAGCAGTACTTC.

The chain recombines TRBV7-9 with TRBJ1-4; no firm D call. This CDR3 has 14 residues. Germline V CDR1 and CDR2: SEHNR, FQNEAQ (reference sequence). Trimming left V 0 bases short and J 7 bases short, with 9 bases between. CDR3 protein: CASSLAPTSEKLFF. Here the CDR3 DNA reads TGTGCCAGCAGCTTAGCCCCAACGTCTGAAAAACTGTTTTTT.

This clonotype was seen a few times. The rearrangement links TRBV4-1 to TRBJ1-5; maybe TRBD1 (5 bases). The CDR3 is 13 amino acids. The V end was cut by 3 bases, the J end by 4 bases, with 7 bases between. CDR1 MGHRA and CDR2 YSYEKL come from the germline V gene. The CDR3 DNA sequence: TGCGCCAGCAGCCACAGGGTTAATCAGCCCCAGCATTTT. Translating gives CASSHRVNQPQHF.

In nucleotides, the CDR3 is TGCAGCGTTACGACAGACCAAGAGACCCAGTACTTC. Encoded protein: CSVTTDQETQYF. The chain couples TRBV29-1 to TRBJ2-5; a weak D match, TRBD1 (5 bases). CDR3 length: 12 amino acids. Trimming stripped 5 bases from V and 0 bases from J, with 7 bases between. CDR1 SQVTM and CDR2 ANQGSEA come from the germline V gene.

This clonotype was counted between two and nine times. The rearrangement links TRBV5-1 to TRBJ2-3; 9 bases fit TRBD1. Germline lookup yields CDR1 SGHRS and CDR2 YFSETQ. The CDR3 is 16 amino acids. V shed 4 bases, J shed 4 bases, and the junction held 10 bases outside the gene matches. This CDR3 is CASSNAGDRVSDTQYF. CDR3 nucleotide sequence: TGCGCCAGCAGCAACGCAGGGGACAGGGTGTCAGATACGCAGTATTTT.

This clonotype showed up just a few times. This chain connects TRBV7-9 to TRBJ1-2; tentatively, D is TRBD1 (6 bases). CDR1 is SEHNR and CDR2 is FQNEAQ in the germline V gene (reference sequence). Trimming stripped 4 bases from V and 4 bases from J, with 16 bases between. The CDR3 has 15 residues. The CDR3 loop is CASSSGGGASYGYTF. The CDR3 bases are TGTGCCAGCAGCTCCGGAGGGGGGGCAAGCTATGGCTACACCTTC.